Listed below are T cell receptor beta chains from one sample, sequenced in a study of shared clonotypes between healthy human individuals. The data were produced by immunoSEQ multiplex PCR, yet TCRdb's version contains in-frame clones alone and is incomplete. Among some 1,600,000 clones, approximately 98% were seen once, and the ten largest hold 0.45%. The sample taken for sequencing was naive CD4+ T cells sorted from blood. These receptors all come from a man younger than 40 in good health. CDR3s include the opening cysteine and the closing phenylalanine or tryptophan. The order of the fields is clone size, D gene, CDR3 length, J gene, V gene, CDR3 protein, CDR3 DNA. A D gene is named only where the DNA matches it firmly. For some rows the clone size is stated as once, few or many, or as a class when expanded; others skip it.

NA NA 12 TRBJ1-5 TRBV2 CASSDRNQAQHF TGTGCCAGCAGCGACAGGAATCAGGCCCAGCATTTT
NA TRBD2 17 TRBJ2-1 TRBV25-1 CASSEVGGTSGYNEQFF TGTGCCAGCAGTGAAGTCGGTGGGACTAGCGGTTACAATGAGCAGTTCTTC
NA NA 13 TRBJ2-1 TRBV28 CASSLGRNNEQFF TGTGCCAGCAGTTTGGGTAGAAACAATGAGCAGTTCTTC
NA NA 15 TRBJ2-2 TRBV30 CALPGGGGGVGELFF TGTGCCCTCCCGGGGGGCGGAGGAGGCGTCGGGGAGCTGTTTTTT
once NA 12 TRBJ2-3 TRBV7-2 CASSLETDTQYF TGTGCCAGCAGCTTGGAAACAGATACGCAGTATTTT
NA TRBD2 17 TRBJ2-3 TRBV9 CASSGGSGSPILDTQYF TGTGCCAGCAGCGGAGGTAGCGGGAGCCCTATTCTAGATACGCAGTATTTT
NA TRBD1 14 TRBJ2-5 TRBV7-7 CASSLGTGRETQYF TGTGCCAGCAGCTTAGGGACAGGAAGGGAGACCCAGTACTTC
NA TRBD2 16 TRBJ2-2 TRBV6-6 CASSYHWGGDTGELFF TGTGCCAGCAGTTACCACTGGGGGGGAGACACCGGGGAGCTGTTTTTT
NA NA 16 TRBJ2-1 TRBV5-1 CASSLNGGLSYNEQFF TGCGCCAGCAGCTTGAATGGGGGGCTCTCCTACAATGAGCAGTTCTTC
NA NA 12 TRBJ2-1 TRBV18 CASSPGSNEQFF TGTGCCAGCTCACCAGGGAGCAATGAGCAGTTCTTC
once NA 13 TRBJ2-1 TRBV2 CASTDHSYNEQFF TGTGCCAGCACGGACCATTCCTACAATGAGCAGTTCTTC
NA NA 13 TRBJ1-1 TRBV29-1 CSAEGHRNTEAFF TGCAGCGCCGAGGGACATAGGAACACTGAAGCTTTCTTT
NA NA 13 TRBJ2-1 TRBV30 CATAADSYNEQFF TGTGCGACGGCAGCGGATTCCTACAATGAGCAGTTCTTC
NA NA 13 TRBJ2-7 TRBV5-1 CASTREQGSEQYF TGCGCCAGCACCCGCGAGCAGGGTAGCGAGCAGTACTTC
NA NA 15 TRBJ1-3 TRBV6-1 CASRPSGNSGNTIYF TGTGCCAGCAGGCCCTCAGGAAACTCTGGAAACACCATATATTTT
once TRBD1 13 TRBJ2-7 TRBV11-2 CASSRGQSYEQYF TGTGCCAGCAGCCGGGGACAGTCGTACGAGCAGTACTTC
NA TRBD1 17 TRBJ2-5 TRBV13 CASSLGHRGPHQETQYF TGTGCCAGCAGCTTAGGTCACAGGGGGCCCCACCAAGAGACCCAGTACTTC